This T cell receptor beta chain is from a study of T cell responses to AZD1222 COVID-19 vaccine. General study findings and limits: All repertoire sampling was performed exclusively after the peak T cell response.

Profiling relied on immunoSEQ multiplex PCR, and the TCRdb table lists in-frame clones only, not all of them. The sample contains over 130,000 clones, about nine tenths of which appear only once. The V gene's germline CDR1 is SNHLY and CDR2 FYNNEI. The CDR3 has 12 amino acids. Concerning this clone: Its antigen is still unknown. A junction end diverges from the germline sequence, so it may reflect a read error.

The chain is built from TRBV2 and TRBJ1-5; D is unclear. This specimen was peripheral blood, taken 28 days after the second AZD1222 dose. The receptor was isolated from an adult who received the AZD1222 COVID-19 vaccine. CDR3 bases: TGTGCCAGCAGCGAAGGCTTGAGGCCCCAGCATTTT. The encoded protein is CASSEGLRPQHF.